The subject of this entry is one TCR beta chain. PCR primers comprised 60 Vbeta and 13 Jbeta primers. The assay was immunoSEQ multiplex PCR, and TCRdb's table has in-frame clones only and misses some. This sample has 120,000 to 150,000 clones, with around 75% found just once. Germline V gene lookup returns CDR1 MNHEY and CDR2 SVGAGI. The CDR3 is made up of 16 amino acids. Unmatched junction bases numbered 7, after V lost 4 bases and J lost 2 bases. This entry belongs to a study of cytomegalovirus exposure and HLA in healthy donors. Sequenced: PBMCs. The V and J genes are TRBV6-5 and TRBJ2-2; TRBD1 matches 7 bases. The origin of this receptor is a woman aged 40 to 55 in good health and CMV-seronegative. The CDR3 region has the DNA TGTGCCAGCAGTTCTCCGGGACAGCGAAACACCGGGGAGCTGTTTTTT. Its protein product is CASSSPGQRNTGELFF.